The following is a T cell receptor beta chain sequence with its context. This specimen comes from a study of blood T cell repertoires in COVID-19. Overall study: The analysed material was cDNA or gDNA that came from T cells, B-cell-depleted T cells, or PBMCs.

Germline V gene sequence: CDR1 SGDLS, CDR2 YYNGEE. There are 16 residues in the CDR3. Trimming cost V 0 bases and J 6 bases, with 15 bases left between them. How the authors handled the data: Reference gene primer amplification gave estimated nucleated cell counts. Measured with immunoSEQ multiplex PCR; TCRdb has only the in-frame clones, and not every one. The DNA gave D and trimming, while V, J and clone size come from that table. The sample holds approximately 60,000 clones, 80% to 90% seen once. This rearrangement joins TRBV9 to TRBJ1-4; D gene uncertain. This TCR was recovered from a man aged 50 or older with active COVID-19. The sample was peripheral blood. CDR3 region: CASSVALSGNDEKLFF. CDR3 sequence (DNA): TGTGCCAGCAGCGTAGCTTTATCGGGGAACGATGAAAAACTGTTTTTT.